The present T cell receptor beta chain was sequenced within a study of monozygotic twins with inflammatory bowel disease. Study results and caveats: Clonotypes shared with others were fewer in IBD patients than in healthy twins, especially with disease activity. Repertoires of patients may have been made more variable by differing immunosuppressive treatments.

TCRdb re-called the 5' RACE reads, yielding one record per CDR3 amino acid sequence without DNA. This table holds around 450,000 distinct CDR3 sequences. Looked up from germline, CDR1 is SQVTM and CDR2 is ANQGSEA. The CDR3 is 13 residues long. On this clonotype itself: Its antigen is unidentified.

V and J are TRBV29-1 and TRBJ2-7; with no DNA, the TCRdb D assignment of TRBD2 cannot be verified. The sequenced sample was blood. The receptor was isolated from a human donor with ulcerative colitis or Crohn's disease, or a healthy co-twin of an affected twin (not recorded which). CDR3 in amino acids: CSVGPGSSYEQYF.